This is a list of T cell receptor beta chains from one sample in a study of OX40 agonist ivuxolimab in advanced cancers. The method was immunoSEQ multiplex PCR; TCRdb's version includes in-frame clones alone and lacks a portion of them. The sample records nearly 80,000 clones, under 90% being singletons. The specimen comprised CD4+ or CD8+ T cells sorted from blood, sampled in a trial of the OX40 agonist ivuxolimab. Receptors were obtained from an adult with an advanced solid tumor such as melanoma, head and neck, liver or kidney cancer. The CDR3 runs from the conserved cysteine through the conserved F or W. The order of the fields is V gene, clone size, J gene, D gene, CDR3 DNA, CDR3 protein. The D gene is left open where the match is weak. Clone sizes are given selectively: once, few, many, or a class where the clone is expanded.

V: TRBV28
size: .
J: TRBJ1-1
D: .
DNA: TGTGCCAGCAGTTCAGGGCACACTGAAGCTTTCTTT
CDR3: CASSSGHTEAFF

V: TRBV30
size: .
J: TRBJ1-2
D: .
DNA: TGTGCGTACCACAGGCGAACTAACTATGGCTACACCTTC
CDR3: CAYHRRTNYGYTF

V: TRBV7-9
size: once
J: TRBJ2-3
D: .
DNA: TGTGCCAGCAGCTTAGGACTGTTAGATTCAGATACGCAGTATTTT
CDR3: CASSLGLLDSDTQYF

V: TRBV6-8
size: .
J: TRBJ1-5
D: TRBD1
DNA: TGTGCCAGCAGTGGGACAGGGGGCAATCAGCCCCAGCATTTT
CDR3: CASSGTGGNQPQHF

V: TRBV11-2
size: .
J: TRBJ2-5
D: .
DNA: TGTGCCAGCAGCCCAGAGGGGGCCCAGTACTTC
CDR3: CASSPEGAQYF

V: TRBV5-1
size: .
J: TRBJ1-3
D: TRBD1
DNA: TGCGCCAGCAGCGTACAGGGGGCCTCTGGAAACACCATATATTTT
CDR3: CASSVQGASGNTIYF

V: TRBV6-1
size: .
J: TRBJ1-1
D: .
DNA: TGTGCCAGCAGTGAAGGCCAGGGTTTTGTGCTGGCTTTCTTT
CDR3: CASSEGQGFVLAFF

V: TRBV6-5
size: .
J: TRBJ1-5
D: .
DNA: TGTGCCAGCAGTGGAAGGGGAGGTCTCGAGCCCCAGCATTTT
CDR3: CASSGRGGLEPQHF

V: TRBV4-3
size: .
J: TRBJ2-7
D: .
DNA: TGCGCCAGCAGCCAAGAAGCCGGTCCCTACGAGCAGTACTTC
CDR3: CASSQEAGPYEQYF

V: TRBV7-9
size: .
J: TRBJ1-1
D: TRBD1
DNA: TGTGCCAGCAGCCCCACGGGTAGGGGGCAAGCTTTCTTT
CDR3: CASSPTGRGQAFF

V: TRBV7-3
size: .
J: TRBJ1-1
D: .
DNA: TGTGCCAGCAGCTTAATAGCCCGGGGCAGGGAGGGAGTTGACACTGAAGCTTTCTTT
CDR3: CASSLIARGREGVDTEAFF

V: TRBV19
size: .
J: TRBJ1-2
D: .
DNA: TGTGCCAGTAGTAGGAAGGGTGTGAACTATGGCTACACCTTC
CDR3: CASSRKGVNYGYTF

V: TRBV30
size: .
J: TRBJ2-1
D: TRBD2
DNA: TGTGCCTGGACCCGACTAGCGGGAGTGGGCAATGAGCAGTTCTTC
CDR3: CAWTRLAGVGNEQFF

V: TRBV25-1
size: .
J: TRBJ2-3
D: TRBD1
DNA: TGTGCCAGCGGGGACAGGGTATCCGATACGCAGTATTTT
CDR3: CASGDRVSDTQYF

V: TRBV9
size: .
J: TRBJ2-3
D: .
DNA: TGTGCCAGCAGCGTAGTTCGAGCAAGCACAGATACGCAGTATTTT
CDR3: CASSVVRASTDTQYF

V: TRBV7-9
size: .
J: TRBJ1-5
D: .
DNA: TGTGCCAGCAGCTTAGATTGGGGTCAGCCCCAGCATTTT
CDR3: CASSLDWGQPQHF

V: TRBV27
size: many
J: TRBJ2-7
D: .
DNA: TGTGCCAGCAGTTTAAGGGCTTACTACGAGCAGTACTTC
CDR3: CASSLRAYYEQYF

V: TRBV30
size: .
J: TRBJ1-1
D: .
DNA: TGTGCCTGGAGTGAATGGGGGTACACTGAAGCTTTCTTT
CDR3: CAWSEWGYTEAFF

V: TRBV5-1
size: .
J: TRBJ1-2
D: TRBD1
DNA: TGCGCCAGCAGCAAGGGGACAGACTATGGCTACACCTTC
CDR3: CASSKGTDYGYTF

V: TRBV7-2
size: .
J: TRBJ1-3
D: TRBD1
DNA: TGTGCCAGCACCTACGACAGGGCCAGGCCTGGAAACACCATATATTTT
CDR3: CASTYDRARPGNTIYF

V: TRBV28
size: .
J: TRBJ2-3
D: TRBD1
DNA: TGTGCCAGCAGTTTTCAGGGGGCCAGAACAGATACGCAGTATTTT
CDR3: CASSFQGARTDTQYF

V: TRBV5-6
size: .
J: TRBJ1-2
D: .
DNA: TGTGCCAGCAGACCCCCGGCAGCCCTCGGTGGCTACACCTTC
CDR3: CASRPPAALGGYTF

V: TRBV5-6
size: .
J: TRBJ1-2
D: .
DNA: TGTGCCAGCAGCACAAGGCGCAGGGGAGGCTATGGCTACACCTTC
CDR3: CASSTRRRGGYGYTF

V: TRBV5-1
size: .
J: TRBJ2-7
D: .
DNA: TGCGCCAGCCACCTGGGTGGGGGGCTGTTCTACGAGCAGTACTTC
CDR3: CASHLGGGLFYEQYF

V: TRBV14
size: .
J: TRBJ1-1
D: .
DNA: TGTGCCAGCAGCCAGAGGGAGTATTATAATCGTGAGAACACTGAAGCTTTCTTT
CDR3: CASSQREYYNRENTEAFF

V: TRBV11-2
size: .
J: TRBJ2-7
D: .
DNA: TGTGCCAGCAGCGCCCGTCCGGGACACCGCTCCTACGAGCAGTACTTC
CDR3: CASSARPGHRSYEQYF

V: TRBV28
size: few
J: TRBJ1-2
D: .
DNA: TGTGCCAGCCTTCACGCTGGCTATGGCTACACCTTC
CDR3: CASLHAGYGYTF

V: TRBV27
size: few
J: TRBJ1-2
D: .
DNA: TGTGCCAGCAGTTCCTCCCTGGCTGCGGGTGGCTACACCTTC
CDR3: CASSSSLAAGGYTF

V: TRBV19
size: .
J: TRBJ1-2
D: .
DNA: TGTGCCAGTACCAATCAAGCAGGAGGTCGCTATGGCTACACCTTC
CDR3: CASTNQAGGRYGYTF